This T cell receptor (beta chain) was recorded in a study of OX40 agonist ivuxolimab in advanced cancers. In the study overall: Six ivuxolimab dose levels, 0.01 to 10 mg/kg, were given intravenously every 2 weeks.

The repertoire was sequenced with immunoSEQ multiplex PCR; TCRdb's copy has only in-frame clones and lacks some. The sample has 60,000 to 80,000 clones; around nine tenths are singletons. Note on this clone: Other DNA sequences within the sample encode an identical CDR3.

Sample: CD4+ or CD8+ T cells sorted from blood, taken in a trial of the OX40 agonist ivuxolimab. The receptor's source is an adult with an advanced solid tumor such as melanoma, head and neck, liver or kidney cancer.

The CDR3 loop is CAWTSGQETQYF. CDR3 bases: TGTGCCTGGACTAGCGGTCAAGAGACCCAGTACTTC. V gene TRBV30 combines with J gene TRBJ2-5; 7 nucleotides align to TRBD2. Germline V lookup: CDR1 GTSNPN, CDR2 SVGIG (reference sequence). This CDR3 is 12 amino acids long. V lost 4 bases to trimming and J lost 2 bases; unmatched junction nucleotides: 1.